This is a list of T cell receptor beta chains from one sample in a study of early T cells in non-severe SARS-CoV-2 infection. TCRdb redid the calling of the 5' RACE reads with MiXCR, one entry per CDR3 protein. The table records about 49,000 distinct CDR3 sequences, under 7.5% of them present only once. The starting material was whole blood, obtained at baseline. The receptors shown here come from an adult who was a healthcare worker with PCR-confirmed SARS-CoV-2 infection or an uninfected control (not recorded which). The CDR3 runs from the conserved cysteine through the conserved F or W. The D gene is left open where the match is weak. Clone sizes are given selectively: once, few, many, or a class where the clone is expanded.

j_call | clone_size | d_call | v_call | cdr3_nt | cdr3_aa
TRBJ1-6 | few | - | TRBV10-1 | TGCGCCAGCAGTGGAGCGGTCAGTTCACCCCTCCACTTT | CASSGAVSSPLHF
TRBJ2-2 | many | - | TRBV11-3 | TGTGCCAGCAGCTCGACTAGGACCGGCGGGGAGCTGTTTTTT | CASSSTRTGGELFF
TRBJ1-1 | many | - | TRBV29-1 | TGCAGCGTTGATCCCCACGGGGGCCGGAGGACTGAAGCTTTCTTT | CSVDPHGGRRTEAFF
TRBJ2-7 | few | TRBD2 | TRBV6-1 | TGTGCCAGCAGTGCCACCGGGACTAGCGGATACGAGCAGTACTTC | CASSATGTSGYEQYF
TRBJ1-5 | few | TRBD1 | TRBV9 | TGTGCCAGCAGTGCAGGGGGAGATAGCAATCAGCCCCAGCATTTT | CASSAGGDSNQPQHF
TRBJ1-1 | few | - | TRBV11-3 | TGTGCCAGCAGCTTGACAGCGAACACTGAAGCTTTCTTT | CASSLTANTEAFF
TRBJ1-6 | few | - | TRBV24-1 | TGTGTCACCAGGGCGGGACGGAACAATTCACCCCTCCACTTT | CVTRAGRNNSPLHF
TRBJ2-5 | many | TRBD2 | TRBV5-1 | TGCGCCAGCAGCCTTCCGGGGGGTCAAGAGACCCAGTACTTC | CASSLPGGQETQYF
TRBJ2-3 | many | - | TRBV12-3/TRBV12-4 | TGTGCCAGCAGGACCTCCTCAGATACGCAGTATTTT | CASRTSSDTQYF
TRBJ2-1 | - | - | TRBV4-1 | TGCGCCAGCAGCCAAGGCGCGACTATGGGGCTATACAATGAGCAGTTCTTC | CASSQGATMGLYNEQFF
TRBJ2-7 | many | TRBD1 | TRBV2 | TGTGCCAGCAGACCGAAATGGGACAGGGGCTCCTACGAGCAGTACTTC | CASRPKWDRGSYEQYF
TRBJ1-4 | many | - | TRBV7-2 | TGTGCCAGCAGCTTACGGGGTTCTAATGAAAAACTGTTTTTT | CASSLRGSNEKLFF
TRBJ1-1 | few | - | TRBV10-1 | TGCGCCAGCAGCTTAGGGACGGGTGAAGCTTTCTTT | CASSLGTGEAFF
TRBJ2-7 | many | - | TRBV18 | TGTGCCAGCTCACCCCTTCTCGACTACGAGCAGTACTTC | CASSPLLDYEQYF
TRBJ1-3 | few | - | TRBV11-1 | TGTGCCAGCAGCCTACACCGCGGGGAAGCTGGAAACACCATATATTTT | CASSLHRGEAGNTIYF
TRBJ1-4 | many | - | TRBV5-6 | TGTGCCAGCAGCACCGGCGGGCCAAATGAAAAACTGTTTTTT | CASSTGGPNEKLFF
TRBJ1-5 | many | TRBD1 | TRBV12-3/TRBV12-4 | TGTGCCAGCAGTGGTACGACAGGGTTTTGGGATAATCAGCCCCAGCATTTT | CASSGTTGFWDNQPQHF
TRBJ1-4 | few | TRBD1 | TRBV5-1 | TGCGCCAGCAGCTTGGAGGCAGGGGGAAGGAAAAAACTGTTTTTT | CASSLEAGGRKKLFF
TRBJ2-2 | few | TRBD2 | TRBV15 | TGTGCCACCAGCAGAGATGTACTAGCGGTTAACACCGGGGAGCTGTTTTTT | CATSRDVLAVNTGELFF
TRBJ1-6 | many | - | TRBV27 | TGTGCCAGCAGTCCATCGGGGGGGATATTTTCACCCCTCCACTTT | CASSPSGGIFSPLHF
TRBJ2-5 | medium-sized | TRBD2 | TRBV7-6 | TGTGCCAGCAGCAGAGCGGGGGCCGTCCAAGAGACCCAGTACTTC | CASSRAGAVQETQYF
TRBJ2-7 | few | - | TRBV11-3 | TGTGCCAGCAGCTTAGCTGGGGGGCTAGGTTACGAGCAGTACTTC | CASSLAGGLGYEQYF
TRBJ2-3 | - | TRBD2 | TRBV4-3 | TGCGCCAGCAGGGGGCTAGCGGGGGGTAGCACAGATACGCAGTATTTT | CASRGLAGGSTDTQYF
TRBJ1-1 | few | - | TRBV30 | TGTGCCTGGAGTACAGGGTTGGCGAACACTGAAGCTTTCTTT | CAWSTGLANTEAFF
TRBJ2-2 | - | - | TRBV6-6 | TGTGCCAGCAGTTACGCGACAGGGAACACCGGGGAGCTGTTTTTT | CASSYATGNTGELFF
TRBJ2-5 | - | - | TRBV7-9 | TGTGCCAGCAGCTCTCCTAATACCAGGTCCCAAAAGAGAGCCCAGTACTTC | CASSSPNTRSQKRAQYF
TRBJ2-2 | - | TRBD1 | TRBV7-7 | TGTGCTAGCAGCTTAGCAGGGAAGGGGGCGGCGAACACCGGGGAGCTGTTTTTT | CASSLAGKGAANTGELFF
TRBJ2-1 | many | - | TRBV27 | TGTGCCAGCAGTTTATTTGCGGGGAGCTCCTACAATGAGCAGTTCTTC | CASSLFAGSSYNEQFF
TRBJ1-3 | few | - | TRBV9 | TGTGCCAGCGCCGGAGGTACCTCTGGAAACACCATATATTTT | CASAGGTSGNTIYF
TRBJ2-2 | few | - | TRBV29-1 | TGCAGCGGGAAGGGGACCGGGGAGCTGTTTTTT | CSGKGTGELFF
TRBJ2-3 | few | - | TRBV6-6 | TGTGCCAGCGGGAAGGCAGCCCCAAGCACAGATACGCAGTATTTT | CASGKAAPSTDTQYF
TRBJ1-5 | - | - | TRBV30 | TGTGCCTGGAGTTACGGGCCCATCCTACATCAGCCCCAGCATTTT | CAWSYGPILHQPQHF
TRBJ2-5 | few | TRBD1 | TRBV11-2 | TGTGCCAGCAGCACCCCCGGACAGGGGCGAAAGACCCAGTACTTC | CASSTPGQGRKTQYF
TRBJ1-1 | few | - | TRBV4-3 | TGCGCCAGCAGAGGGCAGGTTTTGGGGAACACTGAAGCTTTCTTT | CASRGQVLGNTEAFF
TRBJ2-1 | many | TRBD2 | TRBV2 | TGTGCCAGCAAGGCGGGGGGCCTTTACAATGAGCAGTTCTTC | CASKAGGLYNEQFF
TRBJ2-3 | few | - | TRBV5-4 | TGTGCCAGTAGTGGCGGGGCTTCCACAGATACGCAGTATTTT | CASSGGASTDTQYF
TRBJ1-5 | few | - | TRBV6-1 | TGTGCCAGCAGTGAGGGGCCGTTGAATCAGCCCCAGCATTTT | CASSEGPLNQPQHF
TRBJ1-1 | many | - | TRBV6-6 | TGTGCCAGCAGTTACTCTTCGGGTCGTAACGCTGAAGCTTTCTTT | CASSYSSGRNAEAFF
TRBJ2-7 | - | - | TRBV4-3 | TGCGCCAGCAGCCAAGGTAGAACCTACGAGCAGTACTTC | CASSQGRTYEQYF
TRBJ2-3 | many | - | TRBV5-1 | TGCGCCAGCAGCTTGGGGCAGCGACTGAGCACAGATACGCAGTATTTT | CASSLGQRLSTDTQYF
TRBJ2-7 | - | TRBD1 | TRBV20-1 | TGCAGTGCTGCCTCGGGACAGGAGAACCACGAGCAGTACTTC | CSAASGQENHEQYF
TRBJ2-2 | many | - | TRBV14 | TGTGCCAGCAGCCAAACCGGGGAGCTGTTTTTT | CASSQTGELFF
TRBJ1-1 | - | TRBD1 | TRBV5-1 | TGCGCCAGCAGCTTGAGGACAGGGGGGGACCCTGAAGCTTTCTTT | CASSLRTGGDPEAFF
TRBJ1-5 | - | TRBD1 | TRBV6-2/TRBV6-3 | TGTGCCAGCAGCCTGGACAGGGGCAGAAGCAATCAGCCCCAGCATTTT | CASSLDRGRSNQPQHF
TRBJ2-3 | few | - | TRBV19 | TGTGCCAGTAGTATACAGGGTGGGACAGATACGCAGTATTTT | CASSIQGGTDTQYF
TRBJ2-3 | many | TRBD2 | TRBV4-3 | TGCGCCAGCAGCCGAAATCTAGCGGGGGGCCTCCGCACAGATACGCAGTATTTT | CASSRNLAGGLRTDTQYF
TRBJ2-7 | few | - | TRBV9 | TGTGCCAGCAGCGTAGAGCCGGGCCCCCGCTACGAGCAGTACTTC | CASSVEPGPRYEQYF